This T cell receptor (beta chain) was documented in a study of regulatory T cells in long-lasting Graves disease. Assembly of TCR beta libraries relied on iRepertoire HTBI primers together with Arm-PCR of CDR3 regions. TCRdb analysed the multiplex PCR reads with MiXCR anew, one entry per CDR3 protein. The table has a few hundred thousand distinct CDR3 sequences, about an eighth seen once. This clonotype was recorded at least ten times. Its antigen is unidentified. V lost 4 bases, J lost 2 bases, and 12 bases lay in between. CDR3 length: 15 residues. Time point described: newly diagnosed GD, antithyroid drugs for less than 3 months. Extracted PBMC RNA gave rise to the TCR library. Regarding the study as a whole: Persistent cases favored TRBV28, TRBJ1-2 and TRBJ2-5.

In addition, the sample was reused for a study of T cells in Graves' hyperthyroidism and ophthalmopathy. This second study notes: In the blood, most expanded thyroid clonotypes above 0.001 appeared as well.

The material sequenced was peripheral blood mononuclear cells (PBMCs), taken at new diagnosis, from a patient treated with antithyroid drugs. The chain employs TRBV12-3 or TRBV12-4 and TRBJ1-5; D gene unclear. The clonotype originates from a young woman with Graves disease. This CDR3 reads CASSSLASGNQPQHF. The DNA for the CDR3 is TGTGCCAGCAGTTCCCTCGCCAGTGGCAATCAGCCCCAGCATTTT.